This passage covers 21 T cell receptor beta chains from one sample sequenced in a study of T cell responses to AZD1222 COVID-19 vaccine. The repertoire was sequenced with immunoSEQ multiplex PCR; TCRdb's copy has only in-frame clones and lacks some. The table includes around 100,000 clones, roughly nine tenths detected once. This sample comprised peripheral blood, obtained on day 0 of AZD1222 vaccination. The receptors come from an adult in good health.

The chain combines TRBV3-1 (or the pseudogene TRBV3-2) with TRBJ2-3, with D possibly being TRBD1 (6 bases). The germline gives CDR1 LGHDT, CDR2 YNNKEL (reference sequence). V was cut by 3 bases and J by 1 base, with 8 bases left in between. The CDR3 is 14 residues long. The CDR3 sequence: CASSHRQGTDTQYF. The CDR3 bases are TGTGCCAGCAGCCACCGACAGGGCACAGATACGCAGTATTTT.

CDR3 DNA sequence: TGTGCCAGCAGCTTAAACGGCTTTAGCACAGATACGCAGTATTTT. It is translated as CASSLNGFSTDTQYF. The chain is built from TRBV7-3 and TRBJ2-3; D not resolved. CDR3 length: 15 amino acids. V dropped 1 base and J dropped 0 bases, with 8 bases sitting between them. Germline-derived CDR1 and CDR2 are SGHTA and FQGTGA. Full variable domain (rest looked up from reference TRBV7-3 and TRBJ2-3): GAGVSQTPSNKVTEKGKYVELRCDPISGHTALYWYRQSLGQGPEFLIYFQGTGAADDSGLPNDRFFAVRPEGSVSTLKIQRTERGDSAVYLCASSLNGFSTDTQYFGPGTRLTVL.

The J gene is TRBJ1-2, the V gene TRBV28; 8 nucleotides agree with TRBD1. Germline lookup yields CDR1 MDHEN and CDR2 SYDVKM. The V and J ends lost 6 bases and 7 bases, in that order; junction bases with no gene match: 16. The CDR3 contains 16 residues. The CDR3 nucleotides are TGTGCCAGCAGCCCCCCCGGGACAGGTTTTGTACGTGGCTACACCTTC. Its protein is CASSPPGTGFVRGYTF.

The chain carries TRBV3-1 (or the pseudogene TRBV3-2) and TRBJ2-7, with D unresolved. Trimming left V 0 bases short and J 6 bases short, with 6 bases between. CDR3 length equals 12 residues. Germline V CDR1 and CDR2: LGHDT, YNNKEL (reference sequence). The CDR3 reads CASSQDRFEQYF. CDR3 coding DNA: TGTGCCAGCAGCCAAGATCGTTTCGAGCAGTACTTC.

The chain uses TRBV4-1 and TRBJ2-3; 7 positions agree with TRBD1. The germline gives CDR1 MGHRA, CDR2 YSYEKL. Losses at the gene ends were 6 bases for V and 2 bases for J; bases not matched to a gene: 8. This CDR3 is built from 15 residues. In nucleotides, the CDR3 is TGCGCCAGCAGGCCCACGACAGGGTTCACAGATACGCAGTATTTT. Its protein is CASRPTTGFTDTQYF.

The rearrangement joins TRBV5-1 to TRBJ2-2; 8 bases match TRBD1. The CDR3 loop spans 14 amino acids. Germline V gene sequence: CDR1 SGHRS, CDR2 YFSETQ. V dropped 4 bases and J dropped 5; count of bases not matched to a gene: 4. CDR3 protein: CASSPDRVTGELFF. The CDR3 DNA reads as TGCGCCAGCAGCCCGGACAGGGTGACCGGGGAGCTGTTTTTT.

This clone was counted a single time. The chain carries TRBV23-1 and TRBJ2-3, with TRBD1 matching 7 bases. TRBV23-1 is reported as an ORF; its role is uncertain. The junction had 16 bases not matched to a gene; V was cut back by 2 bases and J by 2 bases. The CDR3 length is 19 residues. CDR3 coding DNA: TGCGCCAGCAGTCAAAGGTACCCCTGGACAGGAAGACTCACAGATACGCAGTATTTT. Translated, it gives CASSQRYPWTGRLTDTQYF.

The V call is TRBV3-1 (or the pseudogene TRBV3-2), the J call TRBJ1-6, with D tentatively TRBD1 (5 bases). V lost 2 bases, J lost 5 bases, and 19 bases lay in between. Germline-derived CDR1 and CDR2 are LGHDT and YNNKEL (reference sequence). The CDR3 totals 18 residues. CDR3 DNA sequence: TGTGCCAGCAGCCAATCCCCGCCTCGGGGACGGAATAATTCACCCCTCCACTTT. As protein: CASSQSPPRGRNNSPLHF.

The rearrangement uses TRBV7-9 and TRBJ2-1; D is undetermined. Trimming left V 4 bases short and J 4 bases short, with 14 bases between. The germline V gene encodes CDR1 SEHNR and CDR2 FQNEAQ (reference sequence). The CDR3 is made up of 15 amino acids. As DNA, the CDR3 is TGTGCCAGCAGCTCAGGTAGTGGCAAGTACAATGAGCAGTTCTTC. It yields the protein CASSSGSGKYNEQFF.

The CDR3, as DNA: TGTGCCAGCAGCGCCGGACAGGGCATGAACACTGAAGCTTTCTTT. This codes for CASSAGQGMNTEAFF. The chain couples TRBV11-1 to TRBJ1-1; 8 nucleotides align to TRBD1. Looked up from germline, CDR1 is SGHAT and CDR2 is FQDESV (reference sequence). This CDR3 is built from 15 residues. J was trimmed by 0 bases and V by 5 bases; bases with no gene match: 5.

V usage is TRBV18 and J usage is TRBJ2-3, with D possibly matching TRBD2 (6 bases). Germline CDR1 KGHSH, CDR2 LQKENI. V was trimmed by 2 bases and J by 3 bases, leaving 15 bases between them. The CDR3 runs to 16 residues. CDR3 sequence reads: CASSPYSGVRTDTQYF. The CDR3 coding sequence is TGTGCCAGCTCACCATATTCGGGGGTTCGGACAGATACGCAGTATTTT.

V is TRBV15 and J is TRBJ2-2; D might be TRBD2 (5 bases). This CDR3 has 15 residues. CDR1 and CDR2 from the germline V gene are LNHNV and YYDKDF (reference sequence). Trimming cost V 1 base and J 3 bases, with 9 bases left between them. CDR3 protein: CATSRAGSHTGELFF. The CDR3, as DNA: TGTGCCACCAGCAGAGCGGGGTCCCACACCGGGGAGCTGTTTTTT.

This chain links TRBV19 with TRBJ1-4; D may be TRBD1 (5 bases). Germline V gene sequence: CDR1 LNHDA, CDR2 SQIVND (reference sequence). Trimming stripped 1 base from V and 3 bases from J, with 6 bases between. The CDR3 loop spans 14 amino acids. CDR3 residues: CASSIVTANEKLFF. The DNA of the CDR3 is TGTGCCAGTAGTATAGTGACAGCTAATGAAAAACTGTTTTTT.

This chain connects TRBV19 to TRBJ2-7, with 11 bases aligning to TRBD1. V shed 5 bases, J shed 7 bases, and the junction held 7 bases outside the gene matches. The CDR3 is 14 amino acids. Germline lookup yields CDR1 LNHDA and CDR2 SQIVND (reference sequence). The CDR3: CASSPGQGAVEQYF. CDR3 coding DNA: TGTGCCAGTAGTCCTGGACAGGGGGCAGTAGAGCAGTACTTC.

The gene calls are TRBV3-1 (or the pseudogene TRBV3-2) and TRBJ1-4, with D perhaps TRBD1 (6 bases). Trimming shortened V by 1 base and J by 7 bases, and 13 bases separated the two germline ends. In germline, CDR1 is LGHDT, CDR2 YNNKEL (reference sequence). The CDR3 contains 15 residues. As DNA, the CDR3 is TGTGCCAGCAGCCAAGTTGGGGGCCCGAGTGAAAAACTGTTTTTT. It yields the protein CASSQVGGPSEKLFF.

The chain links TRBV5-1 to TRBJ1-1; perhaps TRBD1 as D (6 bases). CDR1 and CDR2 from the germline V gene are SGHRS and YFSETQ. This CDR3 has 14 residues. V shed 2 bases and J shed 5 bases, with 13 bases lying between them. The chain's CDR3 is CASSFGGPGTEAFF. The CDR3 bases are TGCGCCAGCAGCTTTGGGGGGCCGGGAACTGAAGCTTTCTTT.

This chain connects TRBV5-5 to TRBJ1-5; no clear D gene. V was trimmed by 0 bases and J by 2 bases, leaving 12 bases between them. The CDR3 is 16 residues long. Germline V lookup: CDR1 SGHKS, CDR2 YYEKEE (reference sequence). CDR3 amino acids: CASSLGVVEGNQPQHF. Written as DNA, the CDR3 is TGTGCCAGCAGCTTGGGGGTAGTCGAAGGCAATCAGCCCCAGCATTTT.

The chain has TRBV7-2 and TRBJ2-1; TRBD2 matches 8 bases. CDR3 size: 16 residues. Germline CDR1 SGHTA, CDR2 FQGNSA. After removal of 1 base from V and 3 bases from J, the junction contained 5 bases not matched to a gene. The CDR3 here is CASSLVSGNVYNEQFF. The DNA of the CDR3 is TGTGCCAGCAGCTTAGTTAGCGGGAATGTCTACAATGAGCAGTTCTTC.

The gene calls are TRBV7-2 and TRBJ2-2; 7 bases agree with TRBD2. Trimming took 0 bases from V and 0 from J; bases not matched to a gene: 4. The CDR3 runs to 17 residues. Germline loops: CDR1 SGHTA, CDR2 FQGNSA. Here the CDR3 reads CASSLAGGASNTGELFF. In DNA form, the CDR3 reads TGTGCCAGCAGCTTAGCGGGAGGGGCTTCGAACACCGGGGAGCTGTTTTTT.

This chain links TRBV12-5 with TRBJ1-1, with TRBD1 matching 9 bases. J lost 3 bases, V lost 2 bases, and 13 bases had no gene match. Per germline, CDR1 LGHNT and CDR2 FRNRAP. The CDR3 runs 18 residues. CDR3 sequence: CASGLTAGTGFKYTEAFF. CDR3 nucleotides: TGTGCTAGTGGTTTGACCGCCGGGACAGGGTTTAAGTACACTGAAGCTTTCTTT.

The chain couples TRBV21-1 to TRBJ2-5; the table names TRBD1, a call not compared with the DNA. TRBV21-1 is deemed a pseudogene. This CDR3 spans 10 amino acids. CDR3 sequence reads: CASGTEGGYF. The CDR3 DNA sequence: TGTGCCAGCGGCACCGAAGGGGGATACTTC.